This record covers a single T cell receptor beta chain. Participant age was roughly 18 to 95 years, and participants resided in about two dozen US areas. In assigning cohorts, the study relied on participant-reported clinical history. The data were taken from a study of blood T cell repertoires in COVID-19. Study details: COVID-19 samples from acute and convalescent phases originated in the United States, Italy and Spain.

Per the study methods: Researchers report that nucleated cell counts were estimated from reference gene primer amplification. Method: immunoSEQ multiplex PCR; TCRdb's copy keeps in-frame clones and lacks some. V and J calls and clone size come straight from that table; D and trimming were deduced from the DNA. The table records 300,000 to 350,000 clones, about 90% of them present only once. The TCR originated in a woman aged 18-35 years with acute COVID-19. Sequencing was performed on PBMCs or T cells enriched from blood (not recorded which).

For the CDR3, the DNA is TGTGCCAGCAGCCCAGCGGGGAGGGAAGATACGCAGTATTTT. Its translation is CASSPAGREDTQYF. The V gene is TRBV7-9, the J gene TRBJ2-3, with 7 bases aligning to TRBD2. CDR1 is SEHNR and CDR2 is FQNEAQ in the germline V gene (reference sequence). V lost 5 bases and J lost 5; bases outside the gene matches: 7. The CDR3 sequence is 14 residues long.